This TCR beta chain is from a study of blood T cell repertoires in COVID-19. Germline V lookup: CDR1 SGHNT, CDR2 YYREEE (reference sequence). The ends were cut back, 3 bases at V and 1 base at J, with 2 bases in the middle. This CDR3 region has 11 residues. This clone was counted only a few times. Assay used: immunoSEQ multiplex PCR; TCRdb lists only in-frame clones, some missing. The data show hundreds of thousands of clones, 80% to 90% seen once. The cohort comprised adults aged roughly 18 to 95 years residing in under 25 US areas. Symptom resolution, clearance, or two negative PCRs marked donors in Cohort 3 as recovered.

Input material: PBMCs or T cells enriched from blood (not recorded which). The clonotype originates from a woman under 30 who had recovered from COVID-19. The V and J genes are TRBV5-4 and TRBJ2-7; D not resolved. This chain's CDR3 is CASSSSYEQYF. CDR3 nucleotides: TGTGCCAGCAGCTCATCCTACGAGCAGTACTTC.